This TCR beta chain was captured in a study of T cells after yellow fever vaccination. One entry per CDR3 protein, called by TCRdb with MiXCR from the 5' RACE reads. This table holds approximately 120,000 distinct CDR3 sequences, nearly 15% found once. Trimming removed 5 bases from V and 6 bases from J; junction bases left unmatched: 9. The CDR3 runs to 16 residues. The material was CD8+ T cells sorted from PBMCs, obtained 5 days after the yellow fever booster vaccination. This TCR was recovered from a man aged 18 to 29 who received the YFV17D yellow fever vaccine. J is TRBJ2-3 and V is TRBV12-3 or TRBV12-4; 12 bases align to TRBD2. CDR3 nucleotides: TGTGCCAGCAGTGACCCTCTAGCGGGGGGGCTGGATACGCAGTATTTT. It is translated as CASSDPLAGGLDTQYF.